This TCR beta chain was retrieved from a study of kidney transplant recipient with SARS-CoV-2 infection. Via MiXCR, TCRdb re-called the reads, giving one row per CDR3 protein. The sample has some 220,000 distinct CDR3 sequences, 25% to 30% seen once. The CDR3 runs 16 residues. Germline V CDR1 and CDR2: LNHDA, SQIVND (reference sequence). J lost 6 bases, V lost 6 bases, and 11 bases had no gene match. The sequencing used a blood sample, collected at baseline and on day 111 from a kidney transplant recipient. The chain carries TRBV19 and TRBJ1-5; 10 bases align to TRBD1. The sequence was obtained from a young adult male patient who had COVID-19 and was a kidney transplant recipient. Some T cells may be the graft donor's. The CDR3 reads CASSETGTGVSQPQHF. The CDR3 DNA reads as TGTGCCAGTAGCGAAACCGGGACAGGGGTTTCTCAGCCCCAGCATTTT.